These T cell receptor beta chains were read from a single sample in a study of graft-versus-host responses after intestinal transplantation. Profiling relied on immunoSEQ multiplex PCR, and the TCRdb table lists in-frame clones only, not all of them. The sample consists of about 89,000 clones, over 85% of them appearing once. Their specific antigens are unknown. Sample: unstimulated CD4+ T cells sorted from spleen or lymph node cells, taken before intestinal transplant. These receptor sequences come from a human donor who received an intestinal transplant. Both conserved end residues are part of each CDR3. A D gene is named only where the DNA matches it firmly. The size of a clone is reported for some rows only, either as once, few or many, or as a class for expanded clones.

V	size	D	J	CDR3	DNA
TRBV19	.	TRBD1	TRBJ1-3	CASSRGAQGTSGNTIYF	TGTGCCAGTAGTCGGGGGGCACAGGGGACCTCTGGAAACACCATATATTTT
TRBV5-1	.	.	TRBJ2-1	CASSSTPQTSGCFF	TGCGCCAGCAGCTCCACACCCCAAACCAGTGGGTGTTTCTTC
TRBV18	.	.	TRBJ2-1	CASSPRGYNEQFF	TGTGCCAGCTCACCACGGGGGTACAATGAGCAGTTCTTC
TRBV7-8	.	TRBD1	TRBJ2-7	CASTAPPLGTGTSYEQYF	TGTGCCAGCACCGCCCCACCACTGGGGACAGGAACATCCTACGAGCAGTACTTC
TRBV6-5	few	.	TRBJ2-1	CASSLTRDSYNEQFF	TGTGCCAGCAGTTTAACGAGGGACTCCTACAATGAGCAGTTCTTC
TRBV19	.	TRBD1	TRBJ1-2	CASSDRGVYGYTF	TGTGCCAGTAGTGACAGGGGCGTCTATGGCTACACCTTC
TRBV5-5	.	.	TRBJ1-6	CASSLGTGFRSPLHF	TGTGCCAGCAGCTTGGGAACAGGGTTTAGGTCACCCCTCCACTTT
TRBV7-9	.	.	TRBJ2-1	CASSSDSILSYNEQFF	TGTGCCAGCAGCTCCGACTCGATCCTCTCCTACAATGAGCAGTTCTTC
TRBV7-9	.	.	TRBJ2-1	CASSWSGGDNEQFF	TGTGCCAGCAGCTGGAGTGGGGGCGACAATGAGCAGTTCTTC
TRBV5-8	.	.	TRBJ2-7	CASSLVLGADEQYF	TGTGCCAGCAGCTTGGTACTGGGCGCGGACGAGCAGTACTTC
TRBV9	once	.	TRBJ2-3	CASSVGGRPSTDTQYF	TGTGCCAGCAGCGTAGGGGGTAGGCCTAGCACAGATACGCAGTATTTT
TRBV2	.	.	TRBJ1-5	CASRFTGFSNQPQHF	TGTGCCAGCAGGTTTACAGGATTTAGCAATCAGCCCCAGCATTTT
TRBV29-1	.	TRBD1	TRBJ1-1	CSVGTGGLNTEAFF	TGCAGCGTCGGGACAGGGGGGCTGAACACTGAAGCTTTCTTT
TRBV5-1	.	.	TRBJ2-1	CASSLRDIQYNEQFF	TGCGCCAGCAGCCTCCGGGACATACAGTACAATGAGCAGTTCTTC
TRBV30	.	TRBD1	TRBJ2-3	CAWSVGGGTDTQYF	TGTGCCTGGAGTGTAGGGGGCGGCACAGATACGCAGTATTTT
TRBV9	.	.	TRBJ2-7	CASSVDGRGQSSYEQYF	TGTGCCAGCAGCGTAGATGGGAGGGGACAGAGCTCCTACGAGCAGTACTTC
TRBV9	.	TRBD1	TRBJ2-7	CASSVGVGQGAYEQYF	TGTGCCAGCAGCGTAGGGGTGGGACAGGGGGCCTACGAGCAGTACTTC
TRBV6-5	.	.	TRBJ1-1	CASSSVRNTEAFF	TGTGCCAGCAGTTCGGTGAGGAACACTGAAGCTTTCTTT
TRBV11-3	.	.	TRBJ2-3	CASSLGRVADTQYF	TGTGCCAGCAGCTTAGGGAGGGTCGCAGATACGCAGTATTTT
TRBV27	.	TRBD1	TRBJ2-5	CASSWTGVWETQYF	TGTGCCAGCAGTTGGACAGGGGTTTGGGAGACCCAGTACTTC
TRBV15	.	TRBD2	TRBJ2-1	CATSRGLAGVYNEQFF	TGTGCCACCAGCAGAGGTCTAGCGGGAGTCTACAATGAGCAGTTCTTC
TRBV5-1	.	.	TRBJ2-1	CASSPGSLRLNEQFF	TGCGCCAGCAGCCCTGGCTCGCTCAGGTTGAATGAGCAGTTCTTC
TRBV15	.	.	TRBJ1-3	CATSSGSRTASGNAIYF	TGTGCCACCAGCAGCGGGTCTAGGACAGCCTCTGGAAACGCCATATATTTT
TRBV7-9	.	.	TRBJ1-2	CASNLRPDSRELSYGYTF	TGTGCCAGCAACTTACGTCCGGACAGCCGAGAACTATCCTATGGCTACACCTTC
TRBV12-2	.	.	TRBJ2-6	CASRLGGSSGANVLTF	TGTGCAAGTCGCTTAGGAGGTAGCTCTGGGGCCAACGTCCTGACTTTC
TRBV9	once	.	TRBJ2-5	CASSVAGETQYF	TGTGCCAGCAGCGTAGCGGGGGAGACCCAGTACTTC
TRBV7-9	.	.	TRBJ2-7	CASSLRGGANPSFSYEQYF	TGTGCCAGCAGCTTACGCGGGGGCGCGAATCCTTCCTTCTCCTACGAGCAGTACTTC
TRBV7-3	once	.	TRBJ2-5	CASSPGWGPEGETQYF	TGTGCCAGCAGCCCAGGGTGGGGCCCAGAAGGGGAGACCCAGTACTTC
TRBV5-6	.	.	TRBJ2-1	CASSSRVLMNNEQFF	TGTGCCAGCAGCTCCAGGGTTTTGATGAACAATGAGCAGTTCTTC
TRBV7-9	.	.	TRBJ2-3	CASSLEPGRTDTQYF	TGTGCCAGCAGCCTTGAGCCGGGCCGCACAGATACGCAGTATTTT
TRBV5-5	.	.	TRBJ2-5	CASSLPVVGGETQYF	TGTGCCAGCAGCTTACCTGTCGTTGGGGGGGAGACCCAGTACTTC
TRBV18	.	TRBD1	TRBJ2-5	CASSPPRDRYRETQYF	TGTGCCAGCTCACCTCCTCGGGACAGATATCGAGAGACCCAGTACTTC
TRBV7-9	few	TRBD1	TRBJ1-4	CASSPFYGQGAVKLFF	TGTGCCAGCAGCCCGTTTTACGGACAGGGGGCTGTAAAACTGTTTTTT
TRBV11-2	.	.	TRBJ1-2	CASSHRTADYGYTF	TGTGCCAGCAGCCACCGGACAGCCGACTATGGCTACACCTTC
TRBV2	.	.	TRBJ2-3	CARGASSTDTQYF	TGTGCCAGGGGGGCTTCAAGCACAGATACGCAGTATTTT
TRBV2	.	.	TRBJ1-1	CASSWTETANTEAFF	TGTGCCAGCAGCTGGACAGAAACCGCGAACACTGAAGCTTTCTTT
TRBV18	.	.	TRBJ1-3	CASSPILKWGSGNTIYF	TGTGCCAGCTCACCAATCCTAAAGTGGGGATCTGGAAACACCATATATTTT
TRBV7-3	.	.	TRBJ2-2	CASSMGPPGPGELFF	TGTGCCAGCAGCATGGGACCCCCTGGTCCCGGGGAGCTGTTTTTT
TRBV6-5	.	.	TRBJ1-3	CASSRTVSGNTIYF	TGTGCCAGCAGTAGGACGGTCTCTGGAAACACCATATATTTT
TRBV20-1	.	.	TRBJ2-1	CSAPVRGEQFF	TGCAGTGCCCCCGTTCGTGGTGAGCAGTTCTTC
TRBV4-2	.	.	TRBJ1-5	CASSQDGGDGGQPQHF	TGTGCCAGCAGCCAAGATGGAGGGGACGGGGGTCAGCCCCAGCATTTT
TRBV5-1	.	TRBD1	TRBJ1-6	CASSLETGVGNSPLHF	TGCGCCAGCAGCTTGGAGACAGGGGTGGGAAATTCACCCCTCCACTTT
TRBV19	.	TRBD2	TRBJ2-1	CASSSGRKQFF	TGTGCCAGTAGTAGCGGGAGAAAGCAGTTCTTC
TRBV28	.	TRBD1	TRBJ1-5	CASSLYGDRGLWNQPQHF	TGTGCCAGCAGTTTATATGGAGACAGGGGATTGTGGAATCAGCCCCAGCATTTT
TRBV18	.	.	TRBJ2-1	CASSPGQLDNEQFF	TGTGCCAGCTCACCTGGACAGCTGGACAATGAGCAGTTCTTC
TRBV11-2	.	TRBD1	TRBJ2-1	CASAGQGARNEQFF	TGTGCCAGCGCGGGACAGGGGGCGCGGAATGAGCAGTTCTTC
TRBV27	.	TRBD2	TRBJ2-1	CASRPGTSGIPSSYNEQFF	TGTGCCAGCAGACCCGGGACTAGCGGGATTCCGAGCTCCTACAATGAGCAGTTCTTC
TRBV28	.	.	TRBJ1-5	CASMNGGLLSNQPQHF	TGTGCCAGCATGAATGGGGGGCTCTTGAGCAATCAGCCCCAGCATTTT
TRBV10-3	.	.	TRBJ1-2	CAISERRNWQGFHGYTF	TGTGCCATCAGTGAGCGGCGTAATTGGCAGGGATTTCATGGCTACACCTTC
TRBV4-2	.	TRBD2	TRBJ2-3	CASSQSGRAGPDTQYF	TGTGCCAGCAGCCAAAGCGGGAGGGCCGGGCCAGATACGCAGTATTTT
TRBV6-5	.	TRBD1	TRBJ1-5	CASKLTGGDQPQHF	TGTGCCAGCAAACTAACAGGGGGTGATCAGCCCCAGCATTTT
TRBV6-1	few	.	TRBJ1-2	CASRRSDYGYTF	TGTGCCAGCAGGAGGTCCGACTATGGCTACACCTTC